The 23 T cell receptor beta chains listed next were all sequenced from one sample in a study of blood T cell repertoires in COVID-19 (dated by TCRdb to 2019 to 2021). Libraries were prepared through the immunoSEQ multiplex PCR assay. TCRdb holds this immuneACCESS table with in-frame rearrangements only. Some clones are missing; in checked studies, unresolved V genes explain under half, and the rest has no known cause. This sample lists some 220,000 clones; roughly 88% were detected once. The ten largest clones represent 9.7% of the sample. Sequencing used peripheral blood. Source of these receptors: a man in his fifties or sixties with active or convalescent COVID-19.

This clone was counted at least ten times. This CDR3 is CASCTGEGQPQHF. DNA of the CDR3: TGTGCCAGCTGTACAGGGGAAGGGCAGCCCCAGCATTTT. The chain is built from TRBV12-3 or TRBV12-4 and TRBJ1-5; 7 bases map to TRBD1. The length of the CDR3 is 13 residues. Trimming removed 8 bases from V and 7 bases from J; junction bases left unmatched: 8.

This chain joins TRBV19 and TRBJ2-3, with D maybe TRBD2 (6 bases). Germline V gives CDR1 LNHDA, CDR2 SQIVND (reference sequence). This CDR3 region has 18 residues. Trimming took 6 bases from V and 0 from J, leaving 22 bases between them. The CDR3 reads CASSLRGWAGRSTDTQYF. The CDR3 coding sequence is TGTGCCAGTAGCCTTCGGGGTTGGGCTGGGAGGAGCACAGATACGCAGTATTTT.

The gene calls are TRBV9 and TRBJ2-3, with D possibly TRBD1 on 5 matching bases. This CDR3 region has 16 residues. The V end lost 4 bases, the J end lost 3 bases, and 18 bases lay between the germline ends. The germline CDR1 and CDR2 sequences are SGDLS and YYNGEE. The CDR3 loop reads CASSIEKGWGTDTQYF. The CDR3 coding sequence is TGTGCCAGCAGCATAGAGAAGGGGTGGGGAACAGATACGCAGTATTTT. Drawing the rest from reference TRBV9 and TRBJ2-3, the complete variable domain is DSGVTQTPKHLITATGQRVTLRCSPRSGDLSVYWYQQSLDQGLQFLIQYYNGEERAKGNILERFSAQQFPDLHSELNLSSLELGDSALYFCASSIEKGWGTDTQYFGPGTRLTVL.

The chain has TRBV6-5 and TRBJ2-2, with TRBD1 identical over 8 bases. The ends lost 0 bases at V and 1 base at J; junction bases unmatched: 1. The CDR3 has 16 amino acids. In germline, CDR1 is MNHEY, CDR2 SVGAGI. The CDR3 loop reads CASSYSGQGNTGELFF. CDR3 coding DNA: TGTGCCAGCAGTTACTCCGGACAGGGGAACACCGGGGAGCTGTTTTTT.

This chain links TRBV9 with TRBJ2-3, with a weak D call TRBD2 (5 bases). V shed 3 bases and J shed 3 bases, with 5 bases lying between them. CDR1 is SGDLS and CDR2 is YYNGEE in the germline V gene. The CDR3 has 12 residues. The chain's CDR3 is CASSAGTDTQYF. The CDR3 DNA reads TGTGCCAGCAGCGCGGGAACAGATACGCAGTATTTT.

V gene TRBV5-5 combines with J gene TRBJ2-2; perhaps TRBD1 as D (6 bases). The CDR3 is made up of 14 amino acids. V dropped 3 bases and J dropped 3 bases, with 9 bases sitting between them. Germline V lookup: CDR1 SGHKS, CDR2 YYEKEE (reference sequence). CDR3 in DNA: TGTGCCAGCAGCTCGGGACACCACACCGGGGAGCTGTTTTTT. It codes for CASSSGHHTGELFF.

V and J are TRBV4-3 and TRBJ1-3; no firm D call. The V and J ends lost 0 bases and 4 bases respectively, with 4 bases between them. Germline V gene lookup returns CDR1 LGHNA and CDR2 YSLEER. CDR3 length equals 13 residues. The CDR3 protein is CASSQDRGNTIYF. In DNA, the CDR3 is TGCGCCAGCAGCCAAGATCGGGGAAACACCATATATTTT.

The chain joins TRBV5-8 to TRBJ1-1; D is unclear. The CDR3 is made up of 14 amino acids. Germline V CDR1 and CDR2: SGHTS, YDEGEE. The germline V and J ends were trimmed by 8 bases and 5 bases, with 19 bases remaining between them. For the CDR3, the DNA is TGTGCCAGTACACTGGTCGACGGCGGGACTGAAGCTTTCTTT. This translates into CASTLVDGGTEAFF.

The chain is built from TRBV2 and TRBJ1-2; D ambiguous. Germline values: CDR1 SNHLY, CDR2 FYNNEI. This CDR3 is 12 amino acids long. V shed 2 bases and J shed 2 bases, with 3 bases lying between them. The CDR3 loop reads CASSEQNYGYTF. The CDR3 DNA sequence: TGTGCCAGCAGTGAACAAAACTATGGCTACACCTTC.

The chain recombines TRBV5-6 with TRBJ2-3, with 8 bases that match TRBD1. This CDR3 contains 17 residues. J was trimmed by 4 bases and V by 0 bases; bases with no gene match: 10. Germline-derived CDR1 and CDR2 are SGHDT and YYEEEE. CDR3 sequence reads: CASSLDPGGDGADTQYF. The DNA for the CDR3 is TGTGCCAGCAGCTTGGATCCAGGGGGCGACGGGGCAGATACGCAGTATTTT.

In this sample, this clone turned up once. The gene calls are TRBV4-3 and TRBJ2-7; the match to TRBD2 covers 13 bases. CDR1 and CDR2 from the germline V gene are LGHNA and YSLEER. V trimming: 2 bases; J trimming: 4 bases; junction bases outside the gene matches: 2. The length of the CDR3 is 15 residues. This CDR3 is CASSQRLAGGYEQYF. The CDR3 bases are TGCGCCAGCAGCCAACGACTAGCGGGAGGTTACGAGCAGTACTTC.

The CDR3 loop reads CASSTTSGATYEQYF. The CDR3 nucleotides read TGTGCCAGCAGCACGACTAGCGGGGCAACCTACGAGCAGTACTTC. The chain employs TRBV5-4 and TRBJ2-7; 11 bases are a match to TRBD2. Losses at the gene ends were 4 bases for V and 2 bases for J; bases not matched to a gene: 5. In germline, CDR1 is SGHNT, CDR2 YYREEE (reference sequence). The CDR3 is made up of 15 amino acids.

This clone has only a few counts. The CDR3 is CASSLSGSYNEQFF. CDR3 nucleotide sequence: TGTGCCAGTAGTTTGAGCGGCTCCTACAATGAGCAGTTCTTC. The rearrangement uses TRBV19 and TRBJ2-1; TRBD2 might be the D (5 bases). Germline CDR1 is LNHDA and CDR2 is SQIVND (reference sequence). V was cut by 5 bases and J by 0 bases, with 8 bases left in between. The CDR3 length is 14 residues.

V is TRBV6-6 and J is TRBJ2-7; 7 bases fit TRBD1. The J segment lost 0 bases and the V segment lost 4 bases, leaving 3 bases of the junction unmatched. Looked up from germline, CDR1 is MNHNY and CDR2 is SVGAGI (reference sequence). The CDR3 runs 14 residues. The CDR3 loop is CASSWGQRSYEQYV. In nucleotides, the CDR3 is TGTGCCAGCAGTTGGGGACAGCGCTCCTACGAGCAGTACGTC.

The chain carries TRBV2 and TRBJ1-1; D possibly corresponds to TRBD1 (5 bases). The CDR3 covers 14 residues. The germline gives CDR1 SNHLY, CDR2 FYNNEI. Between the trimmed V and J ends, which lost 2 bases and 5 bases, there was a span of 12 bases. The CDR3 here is CASSERGGATEAFF. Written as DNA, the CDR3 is TGTGCCAGCAGTGAACGAGGCGGGGCGACTGAAGCTTTCTTT.

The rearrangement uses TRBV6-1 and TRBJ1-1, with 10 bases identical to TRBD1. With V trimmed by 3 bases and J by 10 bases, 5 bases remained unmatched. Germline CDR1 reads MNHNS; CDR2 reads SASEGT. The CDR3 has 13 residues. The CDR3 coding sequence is TGTGCCAGCAGTGACAGGGACAGGGGACGAGCTTTCTTT. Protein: CASSDRDRGRAFF.

The CDR3, as DNA: TGCGCCAGCAGCAGACAGGGGGACGCCTATAATTCACCCCTCCACTTT. This gives the protein CASSRQGDAYNSPLHF. V and J are TRBV5-1 and TRBJ1-6; TRBD1 agrees at 9 bases. This CDR3 contains 16 residues. Germline-derived CDR1 and CDR2 are SGHRS and YFSETQ. V was pared by 4 bases and J by 2 bases, with 4 bases of the junction left unmatched.

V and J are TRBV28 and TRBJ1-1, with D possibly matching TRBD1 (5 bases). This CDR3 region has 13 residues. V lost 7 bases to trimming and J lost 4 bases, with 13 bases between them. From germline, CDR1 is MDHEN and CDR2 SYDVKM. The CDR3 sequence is CASTSGGGTEAFF. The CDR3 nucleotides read TGTGCCAGCACCTCTGGGGGGGGCACTGAAGCTTTCTTT.

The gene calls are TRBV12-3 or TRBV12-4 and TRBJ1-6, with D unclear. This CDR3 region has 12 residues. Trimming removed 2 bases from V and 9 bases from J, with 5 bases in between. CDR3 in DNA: TGTGCCAGCAGTTTACATAGTTCACCCCTCCACTTT. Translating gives CASSLHSSPLHF.

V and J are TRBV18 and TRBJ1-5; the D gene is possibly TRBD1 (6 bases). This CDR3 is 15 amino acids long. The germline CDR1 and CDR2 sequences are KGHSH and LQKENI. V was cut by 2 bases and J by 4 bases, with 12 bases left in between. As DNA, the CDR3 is TGTGCCAGCTCACCATCCCAGGGGACGAATCAGCCCCAGCATTTT. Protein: CASSPSQGTNQPQHF.

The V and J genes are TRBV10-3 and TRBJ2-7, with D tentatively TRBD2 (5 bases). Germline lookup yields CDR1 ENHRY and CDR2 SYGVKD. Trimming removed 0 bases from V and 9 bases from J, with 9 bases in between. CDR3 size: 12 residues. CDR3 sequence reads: CAISESAGMQYV. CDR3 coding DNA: TGTGCCATCAGTGAGTCAGCCGGGATGCAGTACGTC.

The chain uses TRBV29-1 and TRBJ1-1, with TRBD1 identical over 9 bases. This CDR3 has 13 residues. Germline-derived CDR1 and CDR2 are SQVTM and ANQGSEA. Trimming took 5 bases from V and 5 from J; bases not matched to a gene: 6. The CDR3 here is CSVRTGGWTEAFF. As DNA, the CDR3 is TGCAGCGTTAGAACAGGGGGCTGGACTGAAGCTTTCTTT.

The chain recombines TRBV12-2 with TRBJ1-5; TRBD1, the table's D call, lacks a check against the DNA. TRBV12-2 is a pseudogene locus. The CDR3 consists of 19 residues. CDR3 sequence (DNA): TGTGCAAGTCGCTTAAGTCTTTCTAATCCTGACAGGAGTTATCAGCCCCAGCATTTT. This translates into CASRLSLSNPDRSYQPQHF.